Each of the 12 T cell receptor beta chains below was sequenced from the same sample in a study of T cell responses to AZD1222 COVID-19 vaccine. Profiled with immunoSEQ multiplex PCR; TCRdb holds only in-frame clones, not every one. The profile shows 95,000 to 100,000 clones, about 86% of them singletons. The material sequenced was peripheral blood, taken on day 0 of AZD1222 vaccination. These TCRs come from an adult in good health.

V and J are TRBV4-1 and TRBJ2-3, with 8 bases aligning to TRBD1. The CDR3 covers 22 residues. CDR1 MGHRA and CDR2 YSYEKL come from the germline V gene. Unmatched junction bases numbered 23, after V lost 2 bases and J lost 1 base. The CDR3 here is CASSQPALRGLPGGGGTDTQYF. CDR3 nucleotides: TGCGCCAGCAGCCAACCTGCCCTCAGGGGGCTCCCTGGCGGCGGGGGCACAGATACGCAGTATTTT.

This rearrangement joins TRBV18 to TRBJ1-2; D gene uncertain. Per germline, CDR1 KGHSH and CDR2 LQKENI. The CDR3 loop spans 15 amino acids. V shed 3 bases and J shed 0 bases, with 11 bases lying between them. The CDR3 region is CASSPDPGSNYGYTF. Written as DNA, the CDR3 is TGTGCCAGCTCACCTGACCCTGGATCTAACTATGGCTACACCTTC.

The chain carries TRBV28 and TRBJ1-6, with TRBD1 identical over 8 bases. The CDR3 is 15 residues long. V dropped 5 bases and J dropped 7; count of bases not matched to a gene: 7. Germline CDR1 reads MDHEN; CDR2 reads SYDVKM. DNA of the CDR3: TGTGCCAGCAGTATCCGGACAGGGCACAATTCACCCCTCCACTTT. Amino acids: CASSIRTGHNSPLHF.

The genes are TRBV2 and TRBJ2-7; the match to TRBD2 covers 8 bases. The CDR3 is made up of 15 amino acids. Germline CDR1 SNHLY, CDR2 FYNNEI. The V gene end was trimmed by 9 bases and the J gene end by 6 bases; junction bases not matched to a gene: 16. CDR3 loop: CASTPETGGPSEQYF. For the CDR3, the DNA is TGTGCCAGTACACCCGAGACGGGAGGGCCCAGCGAGCAGTACTTC.

The V gene is TRBV11-3, the J gene TRBJ2-1, with 11 bases matching TRBD2. This CDR3 comprises 15 residues. V dropped 3 bases and J dropped 7; count of bases not matched to a gene: 5. Germline CDR1 is SGHNT and CDR2 is YENEEA. The CDR3: CASSLTSGIRNEQFF. The DNA of the CDR3 is TGTGCCAGCAGCTTGACTAGCGGGATAAGAAATGAGCAGTTCTTC.

The J gene is TRBJ2-5, the V gene TRBV18; D is perhaps TRBD1 (5 bases). Between the trimmed V and J ends, which lost 4 bases and 9 bases, there was a span of 21 bases. The CDR3 has 15 residues. Germline CDR1 is KGHSH and CDR2 is LQKENI. The CDR3 bases are TGTGCCAGCTCACTGGCAGGGCCCATCCATGTGGCCCAGTACTTC. Translating it yields CASSLAGPIHVAQYF.

The V gene is TRBV29-1, the J gene TRBJ2-1, with D possibly called TRBD1 or TRBD2 (5 bases each). CDR3 length: 13 residues. CDR1 is SQVTM, CDR2 ANQGSEA, per germline. V gave up 4 bases and J gave up 6 bases, with 13 bases separating them. CDR3 residues: CSVGPSRGNEQFF. CDR3 DNA sequence: TGCAGCGTTGGACCCTCGAGGGGCAATGAGCAGTTCTTC.

V gene TRBV9 combines with J gene TRBJ2-1, with 9 bases lining up with TRBD1. J was trimmed by 4 bases and V by 4 bases; bases with no gene match: 15. This CDR3 has 18 residues. Looked up from germline, CDR1 is SGDLS and CDR2 is YYNGEE. CDR3 sequence reads: CASSKEGQGTGIYNEQFF. The CDR3 bases are TGTGCCAGCAGCAAGGAAGGACAGGGGACCGGAATTTACAATGAGCAGTTCTTC.

This rearrangement joins TRBV3-1 (or the pseudogene TRBV3-2) to TRBJ1-6, with a possible D match to TRBD1 (5 bases). From germline, CDR1 is LGHDT and CDR2 YNNKEL (reference sequence). The CDR3 consists of 14 residues. The V end lost 4 bases, the J end lost 6 bases, and 10 bases lay between the germline ends. The DNA of the CDR3 is TGTGCCAGCAGCCCCCGGGACGGTAATTCACCCCTCCACTTT. Translation gives CASSPRDGNSPLHF.

This clone was seen more than once but under ten times. This chain connects TRBV6-4 to TRBJ1-1; perhaps TRBD1 as D (5 bases). The CDR3 extends over 14 amino acids. V was trimmed by 2 bases and J by 4 bases, leaving 11 bases between them. Germline loops: CDR1 MRHNA, CDR2 SNTAGT. The CDR3: CASSDTATATEAFF. The CDR3, as DNA: TGTGCCAGCAGTGACACCGCGACAGCCACTGAAGCTTTCTTT.

The J gene is TRBJ2-3, the V gene TRBV4-3; D call uncertain. The CDR3 is 12 residues long. Germline V gene lookup returns CDR1 LGHNA and CDR2 YSLEER. Trimming shortened V by 0 bases and J by 5 bases, and 3 bases separated the two germline ends. CDR3 in DNA: TGCGCCAGCAGCCAAGACAGAGATACGCAGTATTTT. Amino acids: CASSQDRDTQYF.

The CDR3 loop reads CASSFRDSDYGYTF. Here the CDR3 DNA reads TGCGCCAGCAGCTTCCGGGACAGCGACTATGGCTACACCTTC. The chain couples TRBV5-1 to TRBJ1-2; TRBD1 matches at 7 bases. V shed 2 bases and J 3 bases; nucleotides not matched to a gene: 4. The CDR3 length is 14 residues. CDR1 is SGHRS and CDR2 is YFSETQ in the germline V gene.